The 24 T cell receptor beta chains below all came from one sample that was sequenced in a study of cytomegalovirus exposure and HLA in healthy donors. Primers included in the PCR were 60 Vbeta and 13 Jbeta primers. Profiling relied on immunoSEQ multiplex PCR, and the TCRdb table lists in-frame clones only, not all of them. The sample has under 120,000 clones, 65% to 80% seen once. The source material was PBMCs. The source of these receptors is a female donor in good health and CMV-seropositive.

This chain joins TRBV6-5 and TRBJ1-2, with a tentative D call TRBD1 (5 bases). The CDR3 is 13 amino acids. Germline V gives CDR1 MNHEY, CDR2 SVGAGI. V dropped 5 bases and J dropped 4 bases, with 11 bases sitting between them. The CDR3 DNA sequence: TGTGCCAGCAGTGCGGGACCACTCTATGGCTACACCTTC. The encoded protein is CASSAGPLYGYTF.

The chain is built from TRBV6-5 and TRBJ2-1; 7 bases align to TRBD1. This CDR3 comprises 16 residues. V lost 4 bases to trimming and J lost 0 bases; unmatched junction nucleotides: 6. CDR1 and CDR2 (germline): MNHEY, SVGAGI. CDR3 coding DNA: TGTGCCAGCAGTTTAGTACAGGGGCGCTCCTACAATGAGCAGTTCTTC. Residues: CASSLVQGRSYNEQFF.

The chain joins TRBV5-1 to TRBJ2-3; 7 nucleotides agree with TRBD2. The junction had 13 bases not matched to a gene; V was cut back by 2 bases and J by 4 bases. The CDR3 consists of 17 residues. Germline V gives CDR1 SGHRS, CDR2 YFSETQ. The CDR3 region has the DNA TGCGCCAGCAGCTTACAGAGATCCGGGACTAACGCAGATACGCAGTATTTT. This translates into CASSLQRSGTNADTQYF. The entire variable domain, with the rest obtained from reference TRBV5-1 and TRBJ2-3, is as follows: KAGVTQTPRYLIKTRGQQVTLSCSPISGHRSVSWYQQTPGQGLQFLFEYFSETQRNKGNFPGRFSGRQFSNSRSEMNVSTLELGDSALYLCASSLQRSGTNADTQYFGPGTRLTVL.

CDR3 in amino acids: CAWTSGVEKLFF. The CDR3 nucleotides are TGTGCCTGGACATCAGGGGTTGAAAAACTGTTTTTT. The genes are TRBV30 and TRBJ1-4; TRBD1 might be the D (6 bases). The V gene's germline CDR1 is GTSNPN and CDR2 SVGIG (reference sequence). V lost 4 bases, J lost 7 bases, and 10 bases lay in between. The CDR3 has 12 amino acids.

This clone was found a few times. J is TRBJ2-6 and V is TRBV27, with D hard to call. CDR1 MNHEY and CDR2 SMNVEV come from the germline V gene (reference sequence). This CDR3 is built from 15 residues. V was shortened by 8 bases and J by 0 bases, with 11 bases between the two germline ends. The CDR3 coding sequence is TGTGCCAGCCAAAAACTGAGCTCTGGGGCCAACGTCCTGACTTTC. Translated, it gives CASQKLSSGANVLTF. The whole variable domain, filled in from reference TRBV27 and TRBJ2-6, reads EAQVTQNPRYLITVTGKKLTVTCSQNMNHEYMSWYRQDPGLGLRQIYYSMNVEVTDKGDVPEGYKVSRKEKRNFPLILESPSPNQTSLYFCASQKLSSGANVLTFGAGSRLTVL.

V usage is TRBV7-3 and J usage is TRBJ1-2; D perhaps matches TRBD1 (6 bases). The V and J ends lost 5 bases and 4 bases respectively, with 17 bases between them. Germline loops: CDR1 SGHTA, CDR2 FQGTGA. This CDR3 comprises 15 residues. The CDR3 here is CASSLGPGALYGYTF. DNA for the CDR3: TGTGCCAGCAGCCTGGGTCCAGGGGCGCTCTATGGCTACACCTTC.

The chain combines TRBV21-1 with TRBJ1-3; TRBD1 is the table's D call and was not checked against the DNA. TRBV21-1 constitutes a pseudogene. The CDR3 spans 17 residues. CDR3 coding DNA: TGTGCCAGCAGCTCACCTGGGGCAGGGGACTCTGGAAACACCATATATTTT. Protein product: CASSSPGAGDSGNTIYF.

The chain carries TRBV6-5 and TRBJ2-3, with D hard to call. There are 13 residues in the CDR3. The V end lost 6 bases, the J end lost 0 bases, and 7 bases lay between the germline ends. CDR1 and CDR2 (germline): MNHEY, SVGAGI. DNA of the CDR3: TGTGCCAGCAGAAAGGAGAGCACAGATACGCAGTATTTT. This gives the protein CASRKESTDTQYF.

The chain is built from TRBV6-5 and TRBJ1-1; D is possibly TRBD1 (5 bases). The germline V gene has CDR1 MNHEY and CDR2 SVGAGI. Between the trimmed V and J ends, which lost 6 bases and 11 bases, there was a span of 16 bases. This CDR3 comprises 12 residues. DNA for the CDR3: TGTGCCAGCAGCCACCGGCAGGGATCCGCTTTCTTT. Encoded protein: CASSHRQGSAFF.

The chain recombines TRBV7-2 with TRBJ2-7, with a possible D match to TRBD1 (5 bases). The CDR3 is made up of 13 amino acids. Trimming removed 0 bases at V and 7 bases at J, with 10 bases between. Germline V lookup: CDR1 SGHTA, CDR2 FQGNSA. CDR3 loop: CASSLAKGREQYF. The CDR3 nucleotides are TGTGCCAGCAGCTTAGCGAAGGGGCGGGAGCAGTACTTC.

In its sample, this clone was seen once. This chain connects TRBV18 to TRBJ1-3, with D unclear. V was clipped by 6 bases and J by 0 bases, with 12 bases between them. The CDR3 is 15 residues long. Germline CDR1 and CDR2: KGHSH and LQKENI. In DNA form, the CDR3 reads TGTGCCAGCTCGCGAGGATGGAGCTCTGGAAACACCATATATTTT. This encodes CASSRGWSSGNTIYF.

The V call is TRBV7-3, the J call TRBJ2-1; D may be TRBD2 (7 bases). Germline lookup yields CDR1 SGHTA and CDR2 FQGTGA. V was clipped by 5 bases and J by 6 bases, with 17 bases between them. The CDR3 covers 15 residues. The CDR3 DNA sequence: TGTGCCAGCAGCAAGGCAGGGGAGGGTCGCAATGAGCAGTTCTTC. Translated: CASSKAGEGRNEQFF.

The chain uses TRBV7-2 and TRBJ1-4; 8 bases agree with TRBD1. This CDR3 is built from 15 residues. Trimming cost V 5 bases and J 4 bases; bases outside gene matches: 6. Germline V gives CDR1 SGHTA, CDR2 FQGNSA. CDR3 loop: CASSGQGRVNEKLFF. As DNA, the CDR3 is TGTGCCAGCAGCGGACAGGGTCGAGTTAATGAAAAACTGTTTTTT.

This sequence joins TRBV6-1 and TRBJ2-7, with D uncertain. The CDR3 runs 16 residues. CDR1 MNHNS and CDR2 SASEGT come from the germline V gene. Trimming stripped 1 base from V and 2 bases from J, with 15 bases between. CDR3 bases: TGTGCCAGCAGTGAAGTAGTACGACTCCTTACCTACGAGCAGTACTTC. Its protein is CASSEVVRLLTYEQYF.

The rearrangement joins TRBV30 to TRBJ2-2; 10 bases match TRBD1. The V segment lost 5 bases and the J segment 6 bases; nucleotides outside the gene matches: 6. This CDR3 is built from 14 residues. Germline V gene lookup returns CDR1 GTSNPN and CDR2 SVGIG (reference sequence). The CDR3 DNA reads TGTGCCTGGCGTGGGACAGGGGTTTCCGGGGAGCTGTTTTTT. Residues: CAWRGTGVSGELFF.

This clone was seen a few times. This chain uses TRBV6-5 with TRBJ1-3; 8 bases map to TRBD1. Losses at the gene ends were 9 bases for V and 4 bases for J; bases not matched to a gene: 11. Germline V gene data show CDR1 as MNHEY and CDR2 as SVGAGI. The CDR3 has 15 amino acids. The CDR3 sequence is CASWIQGATGNTIYF. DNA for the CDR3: TGTGCCAGTTGGATTCAGGGGGCGACGGGAAACACCATATATTTT.

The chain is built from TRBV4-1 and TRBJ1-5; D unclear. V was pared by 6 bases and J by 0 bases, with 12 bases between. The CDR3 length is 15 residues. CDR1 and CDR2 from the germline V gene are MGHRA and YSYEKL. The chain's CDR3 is CASRLSEASNQPQHF. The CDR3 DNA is TGCGCCAGCAGGTTATCCGAGGCTAGCAATCAGCCCCAGCATTTT.

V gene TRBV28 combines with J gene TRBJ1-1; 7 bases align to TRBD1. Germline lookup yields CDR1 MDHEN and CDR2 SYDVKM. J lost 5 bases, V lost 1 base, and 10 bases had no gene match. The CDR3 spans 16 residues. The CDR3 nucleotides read TGTGCCAGCAGTTTATATGGCAGGGGGAGAGATACTGAAGCTTTCTTT. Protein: CASSLYGRGRDTEAFF.

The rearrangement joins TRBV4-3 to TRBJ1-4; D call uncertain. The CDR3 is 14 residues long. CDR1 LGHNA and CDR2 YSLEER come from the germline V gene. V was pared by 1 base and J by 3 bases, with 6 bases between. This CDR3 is CASSQGVSNEKLFF. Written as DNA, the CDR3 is TGCGCCAGCAGCCAAGGAGTATCTAATGAAAAACTGTTTTTT.

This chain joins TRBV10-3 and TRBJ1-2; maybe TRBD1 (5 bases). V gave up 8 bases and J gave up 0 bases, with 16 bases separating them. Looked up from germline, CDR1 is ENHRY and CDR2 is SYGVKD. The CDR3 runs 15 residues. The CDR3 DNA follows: TGTGCCATCTCAGACGGGGGGATGTCTAACTATGGCTACACCTTC. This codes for CAISDGGMSNYGYTF.

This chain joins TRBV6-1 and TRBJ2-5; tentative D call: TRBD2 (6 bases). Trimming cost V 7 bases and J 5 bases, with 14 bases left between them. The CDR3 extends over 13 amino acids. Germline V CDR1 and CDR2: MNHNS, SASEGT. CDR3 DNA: TGTGCCAGCATCATTAGCGGTGCCGAGACCCAGTACTTC. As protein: CASIISGAETQYF.

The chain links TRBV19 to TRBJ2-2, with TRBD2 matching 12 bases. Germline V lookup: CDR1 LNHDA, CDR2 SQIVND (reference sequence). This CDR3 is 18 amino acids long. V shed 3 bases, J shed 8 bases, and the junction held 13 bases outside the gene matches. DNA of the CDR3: TGTGCCAGTAGTATTTCGGCTAGCGGGAGGGCCGCTCAGGGGGAGCTGTTTTTT. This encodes CASSISASGRAAQGELFF.

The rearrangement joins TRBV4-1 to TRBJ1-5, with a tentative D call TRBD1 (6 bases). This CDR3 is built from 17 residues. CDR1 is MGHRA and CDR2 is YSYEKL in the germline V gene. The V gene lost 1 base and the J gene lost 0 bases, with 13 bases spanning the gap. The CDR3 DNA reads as TGCGCCAGCAGCCAAGTATGGACAGCGTATAGCAATCAGCCCCAGCATTTT. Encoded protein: CASSQVWTAYSNQPQHF.

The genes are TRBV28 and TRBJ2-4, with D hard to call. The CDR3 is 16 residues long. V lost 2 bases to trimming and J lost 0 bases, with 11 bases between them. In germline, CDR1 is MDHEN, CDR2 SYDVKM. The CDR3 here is CASSLRLDLAKNIQYF. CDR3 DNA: TGTGCCAGCAGTTTACGGCTAGATCTAGCCAAAAACATTCAGTACTTC.